This record looks at one T cell receptor beta chain sequence and its context. These data come from a study of shared clonotypes between healthy human individuals. Repertoires were generated with immunoSEQ multiplex PCR, while TCRdb's copy carries only in-frame clones and drops some. The sample carries some 2,000,000 clones, around 95% recorded once. The CD4+ fraction was divided into a CD45RA+ naive subset and a CD45RA-negative memory subset. This CDR3 contains 12 residues. Germline V gene lookup returns CDR1 SGHNT and CDR2 YENEEA. Trimming shortened V by 2 bases and J by 4 bases, and 3 bases separated the two germline ends.

The genes are TRBV11-3 and TRBJ1-3; D uncertain. The sample comprised naive CD4+ T cells sorted from blood. The subset is: CD45RA+ positively selected. This clonotype was obtained from a man aged 18 to 29 in good health. In nucleotides, the CDR3 is TGTGCCAGCAGCTTACACGGAAACACCATATATTTT. Its translation is CASSLHGNTIYF.